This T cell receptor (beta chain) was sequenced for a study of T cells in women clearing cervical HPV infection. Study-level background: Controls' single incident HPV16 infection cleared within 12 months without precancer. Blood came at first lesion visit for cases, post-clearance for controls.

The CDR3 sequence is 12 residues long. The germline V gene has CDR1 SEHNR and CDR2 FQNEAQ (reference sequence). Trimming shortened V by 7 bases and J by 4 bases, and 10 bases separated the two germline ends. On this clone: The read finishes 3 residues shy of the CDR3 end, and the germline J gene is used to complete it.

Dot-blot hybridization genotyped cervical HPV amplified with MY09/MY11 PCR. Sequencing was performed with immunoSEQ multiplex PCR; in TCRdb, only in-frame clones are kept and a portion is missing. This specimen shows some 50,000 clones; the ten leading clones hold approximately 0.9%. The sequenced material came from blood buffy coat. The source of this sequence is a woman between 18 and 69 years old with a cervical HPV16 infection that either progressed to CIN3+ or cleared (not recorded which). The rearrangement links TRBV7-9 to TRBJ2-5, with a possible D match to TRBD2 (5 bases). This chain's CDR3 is CASNARVETQYF. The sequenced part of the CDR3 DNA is TGTGCCAGCAACGCGAGGGTAGAGACC.